This TCR beta chain was recovered during a study of cytomegalovirus exposure and HLA in healthy donors. Study background: Within the Caucasian-associated ancestry cluster were about 81% of the approximately 400 genotyped donors.

On this clone itself: What it binds is unknown.

Notes on the study in general: The authors reported that TCR beta sequences could predict HLA-A and HLA-B alleles. These predictions were accurate for most subjects in the first cohort.

Researchers ran the PCR with 60 Vbeta and 13 Jbeta primers. TCRdb keeps only in-frame clones here, not all; method: immunoSEQ multiplex PCR. The sample carries more than 110,000 clones, less than 85% recorded once. This TCR came from a man in his forties in good health and CMV-seropositive. Sequenced sample: PBMCs.

The CDR3 here is CAWTYRVGKRGYTF. The CDR3 nucleotides are TGTGCCTGGACCTACAGGGTAGGGAAGAGGGGCTACACCTTC. This chain connects TRBV30 to TRBJ1-2, with D possibly TRBD1 on 6 matching bases. V was cut by 4 bases and J by 8 bases, with 20 bases left in between. The CDR3 totals 14 residues. CDR1 and CDR2 from the germline V gene are GTSNPN and SVGIG (reference sequence).